The 5 T cell receptor beta chains listed next were all sequenced from one sample in a study of cytomegalovirus exposure and HLA in healthy donors. The PCR used 60 Vbeta and 13 Jbeta primers. The table came from immunoSEQ multiplex PCR; TCRdb's copy has only in-frame clones and leaves some out. The data show fewer than 200,000 clones, roughly three quarters seen once. Sequenced: PBMCs. Source of these receptors: a man between 18 and 29 years old in good health and CMV-seropositive.

CDR3 protein: CASSFPKSTDTQYF. Written as DNA, the CDR3 is TGTGCCAGCAGTTTCCCCAAAAGCACAGATACGCAGTATTTT. V gene TRBV6-6 combines with J gene TRBJ2-3; D gene ambiguous. This CDR3 has 14 amino acids. V lost 4 bases, J lost 0 bases, and 8 bases lay in between. Germline V gene sequence: CDR1 MNHNY, CDR2 SVGAGI (reference sequence).

V gene TRBV19 combines with J gene TRBJ2-2; 7 bases line up with TRBD1. Germline CDR1 and CDR2: LNHDA and SQIVND (reference sequence). The CDR3 has 13 residues. The J segment lost 7 bases and the V segment lost 9 bases, leaving 8 bases of the junction unmatched. The CDR3 is CASRQGGHGELFF. The CDR3 region has the DNA TGTGCCAGCCGACAGGGCGGACACGGGGAGCTGTTTTTT.

This rearrangement joins TRBV14 to TRBJ1-1; D remains ambiguous. Looked up from germline, CDR1 is SGHDN and CDR2 is FVKESK. The germline V and J ends were trimmed by 0 bases and 4 bases, with 9 bases remaining between them. The CDR3 consists of 14 residues. Here the CDR3 DNA reads TGTGCCAGCAGCCAAGAAAGGGAGGTCACTGAAGCTTTCTTT. Its translation: CASSQEREVTEAFF.

The genes are TRBV30 and TRBJ2-3, with D maybe TRBD2 (7 bases). CDR1 GTSNPN and CDR2 SVGIG come from the germline V gene (reference sequence). The CDR3 contains 14 residues. Trimming removed 4 bases at V and 4 bases at J, with 15 bases between. The CDR3 bases are TGTGCCTGGACTCGCGAAGGGGGGGCAGATACGCAGTATTTT. Protein product: CAWTREGGADTQYF.

The chain links TRBV7-9 to TRBJ2-4; D perhaps matches TRBD1 (6 bases). Trimming removed 4 bases at V and 6 bases at J, with 16 bases between. The CDR3 spans 15 residues. CDR1 is SEHNR and CDR2 is FQNEAQ in the germline V gene (reference sequence). CDR3 in amino acids: CASSSTGTTGNIQYF. CDR3 DNA sequence: TGTGCCAGCAGCTCAACCGGGACAACGGGAAACATTCAGTACTTC. The entire variable domain, with the rest obtained from reference TRBV7-9 and TRBJ2-4, is as follows: DTGVSQNPRHKITKRGQNVTFRCDPISEHNRLYWYRQTLGQGPEFLTYFQNEAQLEKSRLLSDRFSAERPKGSFSTLEIQRTEQGDSAMYLCASSSTGTTGNIQYFGAGTRLSVL.